This is a list of T cell receptor beta chains from one sample in a study of human T cells and chemical hapten exposure. TCRdb analysed the RACE reads with MiXCR anew, one entry per CDR3 protein. This table has fewer than 400,000 distinct CDR3 sequences, roughly 6.9% appearing once. The sample consisted of whole blood, taken in connection with sensitization to the hapten diphenylcyclopropenone (DPC). The receptors here all came from a woman aged 18-29 years with alopecia areata. Some clones in this sample may be carry-over from other donors' samples. The CDR3 runs from the conserved cysteine through the conserved F or W. The D gene is left open where the match is weak. Part of the rows lack a size; the others show once, few, many or a class for expanded clones.

d_gene,v_gene,j_gene,abundance,CDR3aa,CDR3nt
NA,TRBV10-3,TRBJ1-6,few,CAISDLQESYNSPLHF,TGTGCCATCAGTGACTTACAGGAGTCCTATAATTCACCCCTCCACTTT
NA,TRBV20-1,TRBJ2-3,few,CSAHRPGTRTDTQYF,TGCAGTGCTCACCGGCCGGGGACCCGCACAGATACGCAGTATTTT
NA,TRBV4-1,TRBJ1-5,few,CASSQGAARRGTQHF,TGCGCCAGCAGCCAAGGGGCGGCTCGCCGTGGAACCCAGCATTTT
NA,TRBV12-3/TRBV12-4,TRBJ2-6,NA,CASSATESGANVLTF,TGTGCCAGCAGCGCCACAGAATCTGGGGCCAACGTCCTGACTTTC
NA,TRBV3-1,TRBJ1-2,few,CASSQAGISYGYTF,TGTGCCAGCAGCCAAGCTGGGATCTCCTATGGCTACACCTTC
NA,TRBV7-9,TRBJ2-4,many,CASSLMRDGKNIQYF,TGTGCCAGCAGCTTAATGCGGGACGGCAAAAACATTCAGTACTTC
NA,TRBV20-1,TRBJ2-2,many,CSALVRATTNTGELFF,TGCAGTGCCCTTGTTAGGGCGACTACGAACACCGGGGAGCTGTTTTTT
NA,TRBV6-6,TRBJ1-5,few,CASSYSVRVSNQPQHF,TGTGCCAGCAGTTACTCGGTTCGGGTGAGCAATCAGCCCCAGCATTTT
NA,TRBV11-2,TRBJ1-1,NA,CASTLTGTEAFF,TGTGCCAGCACCCTAACGGGCACTGAAGCTTTCTTT
TRBD1,TRBV10-3,TRBJ1-2,few,CAISESATGGNYGYTF,TGTGCCATCAGTGAGTCCGCGACAGGGGGAAACTATGGCTACACCTTC
NA,TRBV3-1,TRBJ2-5,many,CASSQDEASEETQYF,TGTGCCAGCAGCCAAGATGAGGCTAGTGAGGAGACCCAGTACTTC
TRBD2,TRBV2,TRBJ2-7,NA,CASREHSGGAREQYF,TGTGCCAGCAGAGAACATAGCGGGGGGGCGCGGGAGCAGTACTTC
NA,TRBV2,TRBJ1-6,NA,CASSEVGPYNSPLHF,TGTGCCAGCAGTGAAGTAGGACCCTATAATTCACCCCTCCACTTT
NA,TRBV12-3/TRBV12-4,TRBJ2-3,NA,CASSFLGAGDTQYF,TGTGCCAGCAGTTTTTTGGGCGCGGGGGATACGCAGTATTTT
NA,TRBV3-1,TRBJ1-5,few,CASSQDPMDGNQPQHF,TGTGCCAGCAGCCAAGATCCGATGGATGGCAATCAGCCCCAGCATTTT
NA,TRBV9,TRBJ2-7,NA,CASSVEGGGTYEQYF,TGTGCCAGCAGCGTAGAAGGGGGAGGGACCTACGAGCAGTACTTC
TRBD1,TRBV4-3,TRBJ1-4,NA,CASSNTPGGGGEKLFF,TGCGCCAGCAGCAATACACCAGGGGGGGGTGGTGAAAAACTGTTTTTT
NA,TRBV10-3,TRBJ1-2,NA,CATSDNYGYTF,TGTGCCACTTCAGATAACTATGGCTACACCTTC
TRBD2,TRBV10-3,TRBJ2-1,many,CAISDNRRAGGEQFF,TGTGCCATCAGTGATAATCGTCGGGCGGGGGGTGAGCAGTTCTTC
NA,TRBV7-2,TRBJ1-3,many,CASSPSGNTIYF,TGTGCCAGCAGCCCTTCTGGAAACACCATATATTTT
NA,TRBV4-2,TRBJ1-6,few,CASSQEFGGSPLHF,TGTGCCAGCAGCCAAGAATTCGGAGGGTCACCCCTCCACTTT
NA,TRBV18,TRBJ1-1,many,CASSLRTLNTEAFF,TGTGCCAGCTCACTCCGAACTTTGAACACTGAAGCTTTCTTT
NA,TRBV25-1,TRBJ1-2,NA,CASSEFGRGYTF,TGTGCCAGCAGTGAATTCGGTCGGGGCTACACCTTC
TRBD2,TRBV2,TRBJ2-7,few,CASSDQRDFGEQYF,TGTGCCAGCAGTGATCAGCGGGACTTCGGCGAGCAGTACTTC
NA,TRBV15,TRBJ2-1,NA,CATSSQQGVMTYNEQFF,TGTGCCACCAGCAGTCAACAGGGCGTTATGACCTACAATGAGCAGTTCTTC
NA,TRBV12-3/TRBV12-4,TRBJ1-5,few,CASSLSTHQPQHF,TGTGCCAGCAGTCTAAGTACACATCAGCCCCAGCATTTT
NA,TRBV12-3/TRBV12-4,TRBJ1-1,NA,CASSFARAGVGTEAFF,TGTGCCAGCAGTTTTGCAAGGGCGGGAGTTGGCACTGAAGCTTTCTTT
NA,TRBV4-1,TRBJ1-4,many,CASSQGGRAPHF,TGCGCCAGCAGCCAAGGTGGCAGGGCCCCTCATTTT
NA,TRBV18,TRBJ1-1,many,CASSPMEQVELTFF,TGTGCCAGCTCACCAATGGAGCAGGTCGAGTTGACTTTCTTT
NA,TRBV15,TRBJ2-1,few,CATSRDRSGSSYNEQFF,TGTGCCACCAGCAGAGATCGCTCAGGGAGCTCCTACAATGAGCAGTTCTTC
NA,TRBV6-6,TRBJ2-3,many,CASSFFDPYTDTQYF,TGTGCCAGCAGTTTTTTTGACCCTTACACAGATACGCAGTATTTT
NA,TRBV27,TRBJ2-3,NA,CASSLYNTDTQYF,TGTGCCAGCAGTTTATACAACACAGATACGCAGTATTTT
NA,TRBV10-3,TRBJ1-1,NA,CAISEQNLSTHSGRGETEAFF,TGTGCCATCAGTGAGCAGAATCTCTCAACTCACAGTGGCAGGGGAGAAACTGAAGCTTTCTTT
TRBD2,TRBV7-2,TRBJ2-3,few,CASSLILAGGRDTQYF,TGTGCCAGCAGCTTAATTCTAGCGGGGGGGCGAGATACGCAGTATTTT
NA,TRBV5-6,TRBJ2-1,NA,CASSLGGTHEQFF,TGTGCCAGCAGCTTGGGGGGTACCCATGAGCAGTTCTTC
TRBD1,TRBV12-3/TRBV12-4,TRBJ2-1,many,CASRVIPGQGSYNEQFF,TGTGCCAGCAGAGTCATCCCGGGACAGGGTTCCTACAATGAGCAGTTCTTC